Presented here are 32 T cell receptor beta chains from one specimen sequenced in a study of blood T cell repertoires in COVID-19. Profiling relied on immunoSEQ multiplex PCR, and the TCRdb table lists in-frame clones only, not all of them. The sample holds 61,000 or so clones; around 80% are singletons and the top ten take less than 7%. The specimen sequenced was peripheral blood. These receptors originate from a woman aged 70-85 years with acute or convalescent COVID-19.

This clone has only a few counts. The CDR3 region is CASGQGTLLLDTQYF. In DNA form, the CDR3 reads TGTGCTAGTGGCCAGGGGACCCTACTTCTGGATACGCAGTATTTT. V usage is TRBV12-5 and J usage is TRBJ2-3; possible D gene TRBD1, 6 bases. Germline V gives CDR1 LGHNT, CDR2 FRNRAP. Trimming pared 6 bases from V and 6 bases from J, leaving 19 bases between. The CDR3 is made up of 15 amino acids.

The genes are TRBV5-1 and TRBJ1-2; the D gene is possibly TRBD1 (6 bases). The CDR3 covers 13 residues. Trimming removed 0 bases from V and 8 bases from J, with 11 bases in between. The germline gives CDR1 SGHRS, CDR2 YFSETQ. The CDR3 bases are TGCGCCAGCAGCTTGGCCACAGGGAGCGGCTACACCTTC. Translated: CASSLATGSGYTF.

The rearrangement joins TRBV6-5 to TRBJ2-1; 11 positions match TRBD2. Looked up from germline, CDR1 is MNHEY and CDR2 is SVGAGI. The trim removed 6 bases at V and 10 bases at J, leaving 5 bases unmatched. This CDR3 region has 13 residues. CDR3 bases: TGTGCCAGCAGAATTAGCGGGGGGGGCGAGCAGTTCTTC. Its protein product is CASRISGGGEQFF.

The genes are TRBV7-6 and TRBJ2-3; a possible D gene is TRBD1 (5 bases). Germline CDR1 SGHVS, CDR2 FNYEAQ. This CDR3 is built from 18 residues. The V end lost 2 bases, the J end lost 4 bases, and 22 bases lay between the germline ends. Here the CDR3 DNA reads TGTGCCAGCAGCTTAACTCATAAAGGGGAATGGTATGCAGATACGCAGTATTTT. The encoded protein is CASSLTHKGEWYADTQYF.

The chain uses TRBV11-3 and TRBJ2-7; a possible D gene is TRBD1 (5 bases). The CDR3 contains 14 residues. V gave up 1 base and J gave up 5 bases, with 12 bases separating them. Germline V gives CDR1 SGHNT, CDR2 YENEEA. The CDR3 DNA reads as TGTGCCAGCAGCTTAGGGCAGGCCAGGGACGAGCAGTACTTC. Translation gives CASSLGQARDEQYF.

The V and J genes are TRBV27 and TRBJ2-3; TRBD2 matches 10 bases. Germline-derived CDR1 and CDR2 are MNHEY and SMNVEV (reference sequence). After removal of 6 bases from V and 4 bases from J, the junction contained 4 bases not matched to a gene. The CDR3 runs to 14 residues. CDR3 in amino acids: CASRKGLAPDTQYF. The CDR3 nucleotides read TGTGCCAGCAGGAAGGGACTAGCGCCAGATACGCAGTATTTT.

This clone has a single count. This chain uses TRBV5-4 with TRBJ2-7, with 8 bases aligning to TRBD2. Germline V gene lookup returns CDR1 SGHNT and CDR2 YYREEE (reference sequence). J gave up 5 bases and V 1 base, and 8 bases lay outside the gene matches. This CDR3 is 15 amino acids long. CDR3 sequence reads: CASSLSSAGEDEQYF. CDR3 sequence (DNA): TGTGCCAGCAGCTTGTCCTCAGCGGGGGAGGACGAGCAGTACTTC.

CDR3 region: CASRPGQVTSGELFF. For the CDR3, the DNA is TGTGCCAGCAGACCGGGACAGGTCACCTCCGGGGAGCTGTTTTTT. The chain uses TRBV6-5 and TRBJ2-2; 8 nucleotides agree with TRBD1. V was clipped by 6 bases and J by 6 bases; unmatched bases: 9. The CDR3 is made up of 15 amino acids. CDR1 is MNHEY and CDR2 is SVGAGI in the germline V gene.

This clone was seen more than once but under ten times. The chain employs TRBV25-1 and TRBJ1-3; TRBD1 agrees at 8 bases. From germline, CDR1 is MGHDK and CDR2 SYGVNS. The CDR3 covers 14 residues. V shed 6 bases and J 3 bases; nucleotides not matched to a gene: 4. DNA of the CDR3: TGTGCCAGCAGCAGGACAGGGATTGGAAACACCATATATTTT. Translated, it gives CASSRTGIGNTIYF.

This chain connects TRBV15 to TRBJ2-5; TRBD2 agrees at 8 bases. Germline V gives CDR1 LNHNV, CDR2 YYDKDF (reference sequence). With V trimmed by 0 bases and J by 1 base, 4 bases remained unmatched. The CDR3 length is 16 residues. The CDR3 coding sequence is TGTGCCACCAGCAGAGATGCGGCGGGGGGCCAAGAGACCCAGTACTTC. This encodes CATSRDAAGGQETQYF. Looking up the rest from reference TRBV15 and TRBJ2-5 gives the full variable domain: DAMVIQNPRYQVTQFGKPVTLSCSQTLNHNVMYWYQQKSSQAPKLLFHYYDKDFNNEADTPDNFQSRRPNTSFCFLDIRSPGLGDTAMYLCATSRDAAGGQETQYFGPGTRLLVL.

This rearrangement joins TRBV5-4 to TRBJ2-7; 9 bases fit TRBD2. Germline CDR1 reads SGHNT; CDR2 reads YYREEE (reference sequence). The CDR3 is made up of 14 amino acids. V dropped 2 bases and J dropped 7; count of bases not matched to a gene: 7. CDR3 protein: CASSFAGGREEQYF. In DNA, the CDR3 is TGTGCCAGCAGCTTCGCGGGGGGGCGGGAGGAGCAGTACTTC.

The chain recombines TRBV9 with TRBJ2-2; TRBD1 matches 8 bases. The CDR3 length is 14 residues. Germline loops: CDR1 SGDLS, CDR2 YYNGEE. With 3 bases clipped from V and 5 bases from J, the junction kept 3 bases outside the gene matches. CDR3 region: CASSGQGMTGELFF. CDR3 DNA sequence: TGTGCCAGCAGCGGACAGGGGATGACCGGGGAGCTGTTTTTT.

The genes are TRBV9 and TRBJ2-1, with TRBD1 as a possible D gene (6 bases). The CDR3 extends over 17 amino acids. V gave up 4 bases and J gave up 0 bases, with 17 bases separating them. Germline CDR1 SGDLS, CDR2 YYNGEE. In DNA form, the CDR3 reads TGTGCCAGCAGCCCGCGACTCGACAGGCGCTCCTACAATGAGCAGTTCTTC. Its protein is CASSPRLDRRSYNEQFF.

The J gene is TRBJ2-6, the V gene TRBV3-1 (or the pseudogene TRBV3-2); no clear D gene. V lost 4 bases and J lost 3, with 7 bases in between. The germline gives CDR1 LGHDT, CDR2 YNNKEL (reference sequence). The CDR3 is made up of 14 amino acids. The CDR3 spells CASSPQVGANVLTF. CDR3 in DNA: TGTGCCAGCAGCCCCCAGGTTGGGGCCAACGTCCTGACTTTC.

This clone was observed a few times. The chain couples TRBV2 to TRBJ2-2; 7 nucleotides line up with TRBD1. After removal of 5 bases from V and 1 base from J, the junction contained 7 bases not matched to a gene. CDR1 and CDR2 (germline): SNHLY, FYNNEI. The length of the CDR3 is 16 residues. CDR3 nucleotide sequence: TGTGCCAGCAGTCCCGGGACAGCAAAGAACACCGGGGAGCTGTTTTTT. Its protein product is CASSPGTAKNTGELFF.

The rearrangement links TRBV3-1 (or the pseudogene TRBV3-2) to TRBJ1-6; TRBD1 matches at 7 bases. Germline CDR1 is LGHDT and CDR2 is YNNKEL (reference sequence). This CDR3 spans 14 amino acids. V lost 4 bases to trimming and J lost 8 bases; unmatched junction nucleotides: 5. The CDR3 loop reads CASSRGTADSPLHF. Here the CDR3 DNA reads TGTGCCAGCAGCCGAGGGACAGCGGATTCACCCCTCCACTTT.

This clone has a handful of counts. Distinct nucleotide sequences in the sample also encode this CDR3. The chain couples TRBV7-9 to TRBJ2-7, with TRBD1 as a possible D gene (6 bases). V was trimmed by 0 bases and J by 1 base, leaving 10 bases between them. Germline loops: CDR1 SEHNR, CDR2 FQNEAQ (reference sequence). This CDR3 region has 15 residues. In DNA, the CDR3 is TGTGCCAGCAGCTTAGCTCGGGACAATTCCTACGAGCAGTACTTC. Amino acids: CASSLARDNSYEQYF.

V and J are TRBV6-5 and TRBJ1-6, with TRBD1 matching over 7 bases. Germline V CDR1 and CDR2: MNHEY, SVGAGI. V shed 8 bases, J shed 5 bases, and the junction held 6 bases outside the gene matches. CDR3 length: 14 residues. CDR3 residues: CASGRQGDNSPLHF. CDR3 in DNA: TGTGCCAGCGGAAGACAGGGAGATAATTCACCCCTCCACTTT.

The V and J genes are TRBV7-2 and TRBJ2-3, with 7 nucleotides matching TRBD2. There are 15 residues in the CDR3. Germline loops: CDR1 SGHTA, CDR2 FQGNSA. Trimming took 5 bases from V and 4 from J; bases not matched to a gene: 9. The CDR3 protein is CASSRSGLGADTQYF. The CDR3 DNA follows: TGTGCCAGCAGCCGTAGCGGGCTGGGGGCAGATACGCAGTATTTT.

J is TRBJ2-1 and V is TRBV7-3; 8 nucleotides agree with TRBD2. After removal of 3 bases from V and 7 bases from J, the junction contained 8 bases not matched to a gene. The CDR3 consists of 15 residues. Looked up from germline, CDR1 is SGHTA and CDR2 is FQGTGA. This CDR3 is CASSFDAGGTNEQFF. CDR3 coding DNA: TGTGCCAGCAGCTTTGATGCGGGGGGAACTAATGAGCAGTTCTTC.

Here the CDR3 DNA reads TGTGCCAGCATCAAACTACCGGGGGATAGGGACACCATATATTTT. Translated, it gives CASIKLPGDRDTIYF. The gene calls are TRBV5-5 and TRBJ1-3; D perhaps matches TRBD1 (5 bases). Germline V gene sequence: CDR1 SGHKS, CDR2 YYEKEE (reference sequence). V was trimmed by 6 bases and J by 8 bases, leaving 21 bases between them. The CDR3 totals 15 residues.

V gene TRBV14 combines with J gene TRBJ1-1; 8 nucleotides line up with TRBD1. Germline CDR1 is SGHDN and CDR2 is FVKESK. With V trimmed by 2 bases and J by 1 base, 3 bases remained unmatched. The CDR3 is 15 residues long. The DNA for the CDR3 is TGTGCCAGCAGCCAAATAGACAGGGGGAACACTGAAGCTTTCTTT. Its translation: CASSQIDRGNTEAFF.

The rearrangement joins TRBV7-2 to TRBJ2-1; 8 bases map to TRBD2. V trimming: 1 base; J trimming: 8 bases; junction bases outside the gene matches: 16. Germline CDR1 SGHTA, CDR2 FQGNSA. CDR3 size: 18 residues. CDR3 DNA sequence: TGTGCCAGCAGCTTAGGACGGGGGGGCGGGCACCATACGGATGAGCAGTTCTTC. Translating gives CASSLGRGGGHHTDEQFF.

This clone was counted a single time. The chain has TRBV19 and TRBJ1-6; 7 bases line up with TRBD1. CDR1 is LNHDA and CDR2 is SQIVND in the germline V gene (reference sequence). J gave up 7 bases and V 3 bases, and 9 bases lay outside the gene matches. There are 16 residues in the CDR3. The CDR3 region has the DNA TGTGCCAGTAGTATTTTGTTAGACAGGGAAAATTCACCCCTCCACTTT. This gives the protein CASSILLDRENSPLHF. Filled out from reference TRBV19 and TRBJ1-6, the complete variable domain reads DGGITQSPKYLFRKEGQNVTLSCEQNLNHDAMYWYRQDPGQGLRLIYYSQIVNDFQKGDIAEGYSVSREKKESFPLTVTSAQKNPTAFYLCASSILLDRENSPLHFGNGTRLTVT.

This chain links TRBV18 with TRBJ1-2, with 8 bases that match TRBD1. Germline lookup yields CDR1 KGHSH and CDR2 LQKENI. CDR3 length: 15 residues. The V gene end was trimmed by 6 bases and the J gene end by 6 bases; junction bases not matched to a gene: 12. The CDR3 loop is CASSLTQDRDHGYTF. DNA for the CDR3: TGTGCCAGCTCGCTCACACAGGACAGGGACCATGGCTACACCTTC.

The rearrangement uses TRBV7-2 and TRBJ2-7; 10 bases agree with TRBD1. This CDR3 contains 14 residues. V was clipped by 5 bases and J by 6 bases; unmatched bases: 7. The germline V gene has CDR1 SGHTA and CDR2 FQGNSA. The CDR3 reads CASSPRQGAGEQYF. CDR3 DNA: TGTGCCAGCAGCCCGAGACAGGGGGCTGGCGAGCAGTACTTC.

The rearrangement uses TRBV24-1 and TRBJ1-4; 10 bases align to TRBD1. Germline lookup yields CDR1 KGHDR and CDR2 SFDVKD. Trimming at V came to 7 bases and at J to 8 bases, leaving 12 bases not matched to a gene. The CDR3 has 16 residues. The CDR3 loop reads CATSGFGGTGEEKLFF. CDR3 DNA sequence: TGTGCCACCAGCGGTTTCGGGGGGACAGGGGAGGAAAAACTGTTTTTT.

This clone was counted a single time. CDR3 in amino acids: CASSDPDRGYSYEQYF. For the CDR3, the DNA is TGCGCCAGCAGCGATCCCGACAGGGGGTATTCCTACGAGCAGTACTTC. The rearrangement links TRBV5-1 to TRBJ2-7, with 9 bases identical to TRBD1. Losses at the gene ends were 4 bases for V and 1 base for J; bases not matched to a gene: 9. The germline gives CDR1 SGHRS, CDR2 YFSETQ. This CDR3 has 16 residues.

The chain couples TRBV7-2 to TRBJ2-5, with 9 bases identical to TRBD1. CDR3 length equals 15 residues. Germline V gives CDR1 SGHTA, CDR2 FQGNSA. With V trimmed by 5 bases and J by 5 bases, 9 bases remained unmatched. CDR3 DNA sequence: TGTGCCAGCAGCGCGACAGGGGGGTGGCTGGAGACCCAGTACTTC. This translates into CASSATGGWLETQYF.

The chain links TRBV4-2 to TRBJ2-6; 8 nucleotides match TRBD2. From germline, CDR1 is LGHNA and CDR2 YNFKEQ. The CDR3 loop spans 19 amino acids. The V and J ends lost 1 base and 4 bases, in that order; junction bases with no gene match: 12. The CDR3 coding sequence is TGTGCCAGCAGCCAAGGGTCCTCGGGACTAGGGGCCGGGGCCAACGTCCTGACTTTC. Translating gives CASSQGSSGLGAGANVLTF.

The chain uses TRBV4-2 and TRBJ1-6; tentatively, D is TRBD1 (5 bases). CDR1 and CDR2 (germline): LGHNA, YNFKEQ. The V end was cut by 6 bases, the J end by 6 bases, with 9 bases between. The CDR3 has 13 residues. CDR3 sequence: CASRDSINSPLHF. In DNA, the CDR3 is TGTGCCAGCAGAGACAGTATTAATTCACCCCTCCACTTT.

This sequence joins TRBV21-1 and TRBJ1-4. TRBV21-1 is a pseudogene segment. The CDR3 covers 15 residues. As DNA, the CDR3 is TGTGCCAGCAGCAAAGCGGGGGAGGCTAATGAAAAACTGTTTTTT. Amino acid sequence: CASSKAGEANEKLFF.